The 30 T cell receptor beta chains in this list originate from one sample, sequenced in a study of vaccination effects on CD4 cells after COVID-19. Researchers isolated CD4+ T cells once about eleven days of culture had elapsed. Either the BNT162b2 or mRNA-1273 vaccine was given to participants in two doses. Only in-frame clones appear in the TCRdb table, and some are missing; sequencing was by immunoSEQ multiplex PCR. The sample lists 50,000 to 60,000 clones; about four fifths were seen once. Their antigens remain unidentified. Sample: CD4+ T cells from PBMCs cultured without peptide, taken after COVID-19 vaccination. The receptors were gathered from a human donor who received a COVID-19 vaccine.

The chain uses TRBV5-1 and TRBJ1-3; no firm D call. V lost 5 bases and J 0 bases, leaving 9 bases between the germline ends. Germline CDR1 and CDR2: SGHRS and YFSETQ. The CDR3 spans 14 residues. The CDR3 region is CASSDSSSGNTIYF. The CDR3 DNA reads as TGCGCCAGCAGTGACTCGAGCTCTGGAAACACCATATATTTT.

This clone turned up a few times. This chain uses TRBV6-1 with TRBJ2-7, with D unclear. Trimming left V 0 bases short and J 2 bases short, with 8 bases between. The CDR3 is made up of 14 amino acids. Germline V gene data show CDR1 as MNHNS and CDR2 as SASEGT. For the CDR3, the DNA is TGTGCCAGCAGTGAAGCCCAGCTTCCCTACGAGCAGTACTTC. It yields the protein CASSEAQLPYEQYF.

V is TRBV19 and J is TRBJ1-5; no reliable D call. Germline V lookup: CDR1 LNHDA, CDR2 SQIVND (reference sequence). With 5 bases removed from V and 2 bases from J, the gap between germline ends came to 10 bases. The CDR3 runs 14 residues. CDR3 nucleotide sequence: TGTGCCAGTAGTCACACGGAGGGCAATCAGCCCCAGCATTTT. Protein sequence: CASSHTEGNQPQHF.

The gene calls are TRBV7-2 and TRBJ2-7, with 9 bases lining up with TRBD1. Trimming at V came to 5 bases and at J to 3 bases, leaving 5 bases not matched to a gene. The germline V gene has CDR1 SGHTA and CDR2 FQGNSA. The CDR3 length is 14 residues. The chain's CDR3 is CASSPDRGGYEQYF. The CDR3 nucleotides read TGTGCCAGCAGCCCGGACAGGGGAGGCTACGAGCAGTACTTC. Full variable domain (outside the CDR3, taken from reference TRBV7-2 and TRBJ2-7): GAGVSQSPSNKVTEKGKDVELRCDPISGHTALYWYRQSLGQGLEFLIYFQGNSAPDKSGLPSDRFSAERTGGSVSTLTIQRTQQEDSAVYLCASSPDRGGYEQYFGPGTRLTVT.

This chain links TRBV28 with TRBJ1-5; no firm D call. Germline assignment: CDR1 MDHEN and CDR2 SYDVKM. CDR3 length equals 17 residues. Trimming pared 6 bases from V and 5 bases from J, leaving 23 bases between. Written as DNA, the CDR3 is TGTGCCAGCAGGGTTGATGGGCCTAAGATTTTGGATCAGCCCCAGCATTTT. Translated, it gives CASRVDGPKILDQPQHF.

This chain links TRBV6-1 with TRBJ2-7, with D perhaps being TRBD1 or TRBD2 (5 bases each). V was cut by 3 bases and J by 5 bases, with 14 bases left in between. CDR3 length equals 14 residues. Germline V gives CDR1 MNHNS, CDR2 SASEGT. The CDR3 here is CASSESGAQDEQYF. The CDR3 nucleotides read TGTGCCAGCAGTGAGTCCGGGGCCCAGGACGAGCAGTACTTC.

This sequence joins TRBV14 and TRBJ1-5; 8 bases line up with TRBD1. J was trimmed by 0 bases and V by 4 bases; bases with no gene match: 2. This CDR3 is built from 15 residues. Germline lookup yields CDR1 SGHDN and CDR2 FVKESK. Here the CDR3 DNA reads TGTGCCAGCAGCCCAGGACAGGGTAGCAATCAGCCCCAGCATTTT. Its translation: CASSPGQGSNQPQHF.

The chain carries TRBV12-3 or TRBV12-4 and TRBJ2-7; 12 positions match TRBD1. The CDR3 has 13 amino acids. V gave up 6 bases and J gave up 5 bases; unmatched junction bases: 2. CDR3 protein: CASRGQGANEQYF. Here the CDR3 DNA reads TGTGCCAGCAGGGGACAGGGGGCGAACGAGCAGTACTTC.

V usage is TRBV4-2 and J usage is TRBJ2-6; D remains ambiguous. Trimming left V 1 base short and J 4 bases short, with 5 bases between. This CDR3 spans 14 amino acids. Germline V CDR1 and CDR2: LGHNA, YNFKEQ. CDR3 nucleotide sequence: TGTGCCAGCAGCCAAGGGCGCGGGGCCAACGTCCTGACTTTC. This sequence encodes CASSQGRGANVLTF.

The chain couples TRBV6-1 to TRBJ1-2, with D tentatively TRBD1 (6 bases). Trimming removed 2 bases at V and 7 bases at J, with 14 bases between. From germline, CDR1 is MNHNS and CDR2 SASEGT. The CDR3 is made up of 14 amino acids. CDR3 nucleotides: TGTGCCAGCAGTGAACCGGGGGGGCGAGGTGGCTACACCTTC. It encodes CASSEPGGRGGYTF.

This chain uses TRBV5-1 with TRBJ1-1, with a weak D call TRBD1 (6 bases). The length of the CDR3 is 14 residues. Germline V lookup: CDR1 SGHRS, CDR2 YFSETQ. V dropped 1 base and J dropped 7 bases, with 14 bases sitting between them. CDR3 in DNA: TGCGCCAGCAGCTTGAATAGGGGGGGAGGTGAAGCTTTCTTT. The encoded protein is CASSLNRGGGEAFF.

This clone showed up just once. The chain links TRBV7-2 to TRBJ1-2; the D gene is possibly TRBD1 (5 bases). In germline, CDR1 is SGHTA, CDR2 FQGNSA. V was shortened by 3 bases and J by 2 bases, with 7 bases between the two germline ends. This CDR3 has 13 residues. This CDR3 reads CASSLGRNYGYTF. The DNA of the CDR3 is TGTGCCAGCAGCTTGGGACGGAACTATGGCTACACCTTC.

The gene calls are TRBV27 and TRBJ2-1; 8 bases line up with TRBD2. The length of the CDR3 is 17 residues. J lost 0 bases, V lost 4 bases, and 8 bases had no gene match. Germline V gene data show CDR1 as MNHEY and CDR2 as SMNVEV (reference sequence). CDR3 DNA sequence: TGTGCCAGCAGTTGGGGACTAGGTTCAGTCTCCTACAATGAGCAGTTCTTC. Protein: CASSWGLGSVSYNEQFF.

This sequence joins TRBV4-2 and TRBJ2-3; D remains unclear. V lost 4 bases, J lost 5 bases, and 16 bases lay in between. This CDR3 contains 15 residues. CDR1 and CDR2 (germline): LGHNA, YNFKEQ. CDR3 protein: CASSPPNTHGDTQYF. The CDR3 bases are TGTGCCAGCAGCCCCCCCAATACCCATGGAGATACGCAGTATTTT.

The gene calls are TRBV12-3 or TRBV12-4 and TRBJ1-1, with D uncertain. The CDR3 extends over 13 amino acids. V lost 6 bases, J lost 0 bases, and 8 bases lay in between. CDR3: CASRQEMNTEAFF. CDR3 nucleotides: TGTGCCAGCAGGCAGGAGATGAACACTGAAGCTTTCTTT.

The rearrangement uses TRBV7-3 and TRBJ1-1, with TRBD1 matching over 8 bases. Trimming removed 2 bases from V and 4 bases from J; junction bases left unmatched: 0. Germline V gene lookup returns CDR1 SGHTA and CDR2 FQGTGA. The length of the CDR3 is 13 residues. CDR3 sequence: CASSLGTGTEAFF. Written as DNA, the CDR3 is TGTGCCAGCAGCTTAGGGACAGGCACTGAAGCTTTCTTT.

This rearrangement joins TRBV4-2 to TRBJ2-5, with D unclear. CDR3 length: 16 residues. Germline lookup yields CDR1 LGHNA and CDR2 YNFKEQ. The ends were cut back, 4 bases at V and 5 bases at J, with 20 bases in the middle. DNA of the CDR3: TGTGCCAGCAGCCGAGCCTTTGGACCGCTAGGGGAGACCCAGTACTTC. This encodes CASSRAFGPLGETQYF.

The chain employs TRBV6-5 and TRBJ1-4; perhaps TRBD1 as D (5 bases). CDR1 MNHEY and CDR2 SVGAGI come from the germline V gene. Trimming removed 8 bases from V and 5 bases from J, with 15 bases in between. CDR3 length: 14 amino acids. CDR3 amino acids: CASFLGELNEKLFF. The CDR3 DNA reads TGTGCCAGCTTCTTAGGGGAACTGAATGAAAAACTGTTTTTT.

V is TRBV7-2 and J is TRBJ1-1; tentatively, D is TRBD1 (6 bases). CDR3 size: 14 residues. In germline, CDR1 is SGHTA, CDR2 FQGNSA. V lost 5 bases to trimming and J lost 3 bases, with 13 bases between them. The chain's CDR3 is CASSLGGIDTEAFF. The CDR3, as DNA: TGTGCCAGCAGCCTAGGGGGGATCGACACTGAAGCTTTCTTT. The variable domain in full, with the rest retrieved from reference TRBV7-2 and TRBJ1-1, is GAGVSQSPSNKVTEKGKDVELRCDPISGHTALYWYRQSLGQGLEFLIYFQGNSAPDKSGLPSDRFSAERTGGSVSTLTIQRTQQEDSAVYLCASSLGGIDTEAFFGQGTRLTVV.

The genes are TRBV7-9 and TRBJ1-2, with 8 positions matching TRBD1. The CDR3 runs to 15 residues. Losses at the gene ends were 0 bases for V and 4 bases for J; bases not matched to a gene: 4. CDR1 and CDR2 (germline): SEHNR, FQNEAQ (reference sequence). CDR3 residues: CASSLAGTGPYGYTF. Here the CDR3 DNA reads TGTGCCAGCAGCTTAGCGGGGACAGGTCCCTATGGCTACACCTTC.

In its sample, this clone was seen once. The rearrangement joins TRBV5-4 to TRBJ2-5; no reliable D call. Germline V lookup: CDR1 SGHNT, CDR2 YYREEE (reference sequence). This CDR3 is 16 amino acids long. V lost 0 bases, J lost 5 bases, and 17 bases lay in between. The CDR3 spells CASSLEWYGGRETQYF. CDR3 sequence (DNA): TGTGCCAGCAGCTTGGAATGGTATGGTGGTCGGGAGACCCAGTACTTC. The entire variable domain, with the rest obtained from reference TRBV5-4 and TRBJ2-5, is as follows: ETGVTQSPTHLIKTRGQQVTLRCSSQSGHNTVSWYQQALGQGPQFIFQYYREEENGRGNFPPRFSGLQFPNYSSELNVNALELDDSALYLCASSLEWYGGRETQYFGPGTRLLVL.

The chain recombines TRBV11-2 with TRBJ1-2, with 8 bases matching TRBD1. This CDR3 is 18 amino acids long. The trim removed 3 bases at V and 2 bases at J, leaving 14 bases unmatched. Germline V gives CDR1 SGHAT, CDR2 FQNNGV. CDR3 nucleotide sequence: TGTGCCAGCAGCTTCATCAGGTCAGGGGGCGAAGGAAACTATGGCTACACCTTC. This codes for CASSFIRSGGEGNYGYTF.

V is TRBV5-1 and J is TRBJ1-2, with 7 nucleotides matching TRBD1. The CDR3 sequence is 12 residues long. V dropped 5 bases and J dropped 4; count of bases not matched to a gene: 2. Germline V gene lookup returns CDR1 SGHRS and CDR2 YFSETQ. In DNA form, the CDR3 reads TGCGCCAGCAGACGGGACAGCTATGGCTACACCTTC. It codes for CASRRDSYGYTF.

This clone came up once. J is TRBJ2-7 and V is TRBV28; 8 bases line up with TRBD2. Losses at the gene ends were 5 bases for V and 1 base for J; bases not matched to a gene: 7. This CDR3 comprises 15 residues. CDR1 and CDR2 from the germline V gene are MDHEN and SYDVKM. As DNA, the CDR3 is TGTGCCAGCAGTCTAAGCGGGAGTAGGTCCTACGAGCAGTACTTC. Encoded protein: CASSLSGSRSYEQYF.

The CDR3 coding sequence is TGTGCCACCAGTGACCCAGGGACAGGGCGCGGCTACACCTTC. Its protein product is CATSDPGTGRGYTF. The V call is TRBV24-1, the J call TRBJ1-2; 9 bases agree with TRBD1. V lost 4 bases and J lost 8; bases outside the gene matches: 7. The V gene's germline CDR1 is KGHDR and CDR2 SFDVKD. The CDR3 consists of 14 residues.

The rearrangement uses TRBV2 and TRBJ2-4, with TRBD1 matching over 7 bases. The CDR3 has 19 residues. V was clipped by 2 bases and J by 2 bases; unmatched bases: 15. Germline-derived CDR1 and CDR2 are SNHLY and FYNNEI. For the CDR3, the DNA is TGTGCCAGCAGTGAAAATTACGTAGGGGGCCTCATCTCCAAAAACATTCAGTACTTC. This sequence encodes CASSENYVGGLISKNIQYF.

The chain joins TRBV7-6 to TRBJ2-3; 8 bases are shared with TRBD2. This CDR3 has 16 residues. The J segment lost 1 base and the V segment lost 1 base, leaving 4 bases of the junction unmatched. Per germline, CDR1 SGHVS and CDR2 FNYEAQ. The CDR3 reads CASSLEAGARTDTQYF. The CDR3 DNA sequence: TGTGCCAGCAGCTTAGAAGCGGGGGCCCGCACAGATACGCAGTATTTT.

V is TRBV7-4 and J is TRBJ2-2, with D unclear. Looked up from germline, CDR1 is SGHVT and CDR2 is SQSDAQ. CDR3 size: 18 residues. The V end lost 4 bases, the J end lost 6 bases, and 24 bases lay between the germline ends. The CDR3 DNA is TGTGCCAGCAGCTCCTTAACCCTGCTAGACCAAGGTCCCGGGGAGCTGTTTTTT. It yields the protein CASSSLTLLDQGPGELFF.

The rearrangement joins TRBV28 to TRBJ1-5; D not resolved. The CDR3 is 15 residues long. CDR1 is MDHEN, CDR2 SYDVKM, per germline. Trimming left V 6 bases short and J 2 bases short, with 14 bases between. CDR3 in DNA: TGTGCCAGCAGAGGCCGGGCAGTTGGCAATCAGCCCCAGCATTTT. Residues: CASRGRAVGNQPQHF.

V gene TRBV20-1 combines with J gene TRBJ2-7, with D perhaps matching TRBD2 (6 bases). V lost 3 bases, J lost 7 bases, and 13 bases lay in between. Germline assignment: CDR1 DFQATT and CDR2 SNEGSKA (reference sequence). CDR3 length equals 12 residues. The CDR3 nucleotides are TGCAGTGCTAGTTTTCGGGGGAAAGAGCAGTACTTC. It codes for CSASFRGKEQYF.